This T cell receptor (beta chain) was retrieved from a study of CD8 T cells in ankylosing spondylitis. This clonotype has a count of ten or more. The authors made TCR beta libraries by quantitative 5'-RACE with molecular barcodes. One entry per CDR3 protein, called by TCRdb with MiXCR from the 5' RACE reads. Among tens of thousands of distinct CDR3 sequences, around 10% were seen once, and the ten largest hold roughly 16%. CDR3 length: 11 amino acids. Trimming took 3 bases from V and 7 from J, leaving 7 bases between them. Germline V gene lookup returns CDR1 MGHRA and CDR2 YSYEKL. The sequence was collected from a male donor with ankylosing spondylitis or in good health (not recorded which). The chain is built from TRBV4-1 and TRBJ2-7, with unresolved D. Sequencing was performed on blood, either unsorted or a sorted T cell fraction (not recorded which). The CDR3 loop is CASSHLFEQYF. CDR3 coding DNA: TGCGCCAGCAGCCACCTGTTTGAGCAGTACTTC.